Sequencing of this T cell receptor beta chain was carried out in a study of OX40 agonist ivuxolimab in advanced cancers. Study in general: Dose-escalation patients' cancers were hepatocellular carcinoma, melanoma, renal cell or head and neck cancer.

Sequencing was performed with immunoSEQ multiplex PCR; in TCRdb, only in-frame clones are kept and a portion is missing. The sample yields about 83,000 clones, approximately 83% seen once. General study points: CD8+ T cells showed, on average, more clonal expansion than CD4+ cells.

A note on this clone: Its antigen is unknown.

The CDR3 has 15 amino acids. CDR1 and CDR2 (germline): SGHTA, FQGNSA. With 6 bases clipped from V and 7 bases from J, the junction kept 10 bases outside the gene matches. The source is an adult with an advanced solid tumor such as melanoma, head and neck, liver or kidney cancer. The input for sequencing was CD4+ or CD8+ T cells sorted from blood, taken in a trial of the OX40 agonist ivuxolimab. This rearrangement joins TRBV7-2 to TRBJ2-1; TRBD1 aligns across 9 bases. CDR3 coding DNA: TGTGCCAGCAGTTTCGGGACAGGGATGTGGAATGAGCAGTTCTTC. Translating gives CASSFGTGMWNEQFF.